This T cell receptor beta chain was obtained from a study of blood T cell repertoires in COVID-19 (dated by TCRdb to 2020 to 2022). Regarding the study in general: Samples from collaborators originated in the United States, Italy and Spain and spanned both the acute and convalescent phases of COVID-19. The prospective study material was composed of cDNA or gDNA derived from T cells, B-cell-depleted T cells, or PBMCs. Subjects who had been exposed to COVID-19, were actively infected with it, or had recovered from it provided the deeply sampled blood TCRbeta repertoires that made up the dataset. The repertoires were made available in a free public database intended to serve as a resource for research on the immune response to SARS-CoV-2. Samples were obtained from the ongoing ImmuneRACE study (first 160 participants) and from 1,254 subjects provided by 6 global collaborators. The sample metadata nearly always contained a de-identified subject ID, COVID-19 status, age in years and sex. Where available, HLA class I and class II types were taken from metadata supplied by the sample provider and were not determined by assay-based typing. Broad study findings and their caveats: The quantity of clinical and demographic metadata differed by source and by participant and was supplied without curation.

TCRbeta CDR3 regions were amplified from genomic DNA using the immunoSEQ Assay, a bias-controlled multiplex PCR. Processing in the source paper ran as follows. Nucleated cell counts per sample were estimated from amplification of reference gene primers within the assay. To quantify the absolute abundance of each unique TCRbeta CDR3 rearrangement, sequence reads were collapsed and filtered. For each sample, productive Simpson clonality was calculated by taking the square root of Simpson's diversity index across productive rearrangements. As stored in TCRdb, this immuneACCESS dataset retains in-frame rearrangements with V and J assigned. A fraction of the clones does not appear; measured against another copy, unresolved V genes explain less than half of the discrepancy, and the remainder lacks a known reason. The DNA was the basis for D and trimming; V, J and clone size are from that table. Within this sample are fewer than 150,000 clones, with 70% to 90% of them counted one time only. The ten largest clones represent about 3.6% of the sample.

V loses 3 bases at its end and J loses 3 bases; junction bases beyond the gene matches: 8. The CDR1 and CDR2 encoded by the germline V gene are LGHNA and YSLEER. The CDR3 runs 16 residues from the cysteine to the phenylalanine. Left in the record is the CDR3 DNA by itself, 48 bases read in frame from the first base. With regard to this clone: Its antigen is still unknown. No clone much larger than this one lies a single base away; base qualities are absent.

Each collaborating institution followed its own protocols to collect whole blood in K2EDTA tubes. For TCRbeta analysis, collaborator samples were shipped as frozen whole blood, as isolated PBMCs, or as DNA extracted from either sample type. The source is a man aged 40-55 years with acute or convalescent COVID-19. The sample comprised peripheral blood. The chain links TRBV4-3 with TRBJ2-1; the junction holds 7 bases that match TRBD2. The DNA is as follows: TGCGCCAGCAGCCATGGGGGGGGTCGGTTCTACAATGAGCAGTTCTTC. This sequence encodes CASSHGGGRFYNEQFF.